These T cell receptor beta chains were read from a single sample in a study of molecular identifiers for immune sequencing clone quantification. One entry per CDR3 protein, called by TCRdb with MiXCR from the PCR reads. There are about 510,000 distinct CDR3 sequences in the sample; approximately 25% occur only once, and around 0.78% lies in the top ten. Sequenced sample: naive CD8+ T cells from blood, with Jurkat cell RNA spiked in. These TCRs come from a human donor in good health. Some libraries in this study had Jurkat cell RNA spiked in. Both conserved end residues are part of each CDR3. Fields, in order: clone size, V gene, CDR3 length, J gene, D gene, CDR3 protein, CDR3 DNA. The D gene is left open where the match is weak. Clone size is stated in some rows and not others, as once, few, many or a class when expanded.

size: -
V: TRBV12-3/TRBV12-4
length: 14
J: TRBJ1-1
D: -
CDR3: CASSPDRLNTGAFF
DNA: TGTGCCAGCAGCCCGGACAGACTGAACACTGGAGCTTTCTTT

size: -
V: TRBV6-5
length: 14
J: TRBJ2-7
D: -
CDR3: CASSSPGHIYEQYF
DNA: TGTGCCAGCAGTTCGCCGGGACACATCTACGAGCAGTACTTC

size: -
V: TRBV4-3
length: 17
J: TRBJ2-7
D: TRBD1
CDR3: CASSHSRTATGGGEQYF
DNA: TGCGCCAGCAGCCATTCCCGAACGGCCACAGGGGGCGGGGAGCAGTACTTC

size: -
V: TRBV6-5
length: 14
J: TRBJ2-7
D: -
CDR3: CASSNRDTPREQYF
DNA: TGTGCCAGCAGTAACCGGGACACCCCCCGCGAGCAGTACTTC

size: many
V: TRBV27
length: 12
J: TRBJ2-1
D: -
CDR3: CASSLGGVEQFF
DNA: TGTGCCAGCAGTTTAGGAGGGGTTGAGCAGTTCTTC

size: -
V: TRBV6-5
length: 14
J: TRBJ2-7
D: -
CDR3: CASSEDGFPYEQYF
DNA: TGTGCCAGCAGTGAGGACGGGTTTCCCTACGAGCAGTACTTC

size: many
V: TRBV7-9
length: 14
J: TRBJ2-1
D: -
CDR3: CASSPGNGNNEQFF
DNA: TGTGCCAGCAGCCCGGGGAATGGCAACAATGAGCAGTTCTTC

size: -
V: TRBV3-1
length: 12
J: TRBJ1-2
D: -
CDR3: CANSQDYYGYTF
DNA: TGTGCCAACAGCCAAGACTACTATGGCTACACCTTC

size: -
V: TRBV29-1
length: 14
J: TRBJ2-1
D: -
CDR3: CSAKAQGSLVEQFF
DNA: TGCAGCGCGAAAGCCCAGGGCAGTCTAGTTGAGCAGTTCTTC

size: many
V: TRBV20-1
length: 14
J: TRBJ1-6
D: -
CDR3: CSARVDTYNSPLHF
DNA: TGCAGTGCTAGAGTCGACACCTATAATTCACCCCTCCACTTT

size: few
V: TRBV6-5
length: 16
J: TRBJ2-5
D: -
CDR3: CASSYSLAGEPETQYF
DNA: TGTGCCAGCAGTTACTCTCTGGCTGGAGAGCCCGAGACCCAGTACTTC

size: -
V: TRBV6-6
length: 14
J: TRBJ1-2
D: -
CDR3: CASSYSPANYGYTF
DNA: TGTGCCAGCAGTTACTCGCCAGCTAACTATGGCTACACCTTC

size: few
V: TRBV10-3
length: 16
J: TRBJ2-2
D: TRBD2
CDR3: CAIRPLAETNTGELSF
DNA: TGTGCCATCAGACCTCTAGCGGAGACGAACACCGGGGAGCTGTCTTTT

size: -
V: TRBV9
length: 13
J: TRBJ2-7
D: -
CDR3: CASSPGTLDEEYF
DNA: TGTGCCAGCAGCCCCGGGACCTTGGACGAGGAGTACTTC

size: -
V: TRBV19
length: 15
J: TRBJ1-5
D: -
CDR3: CASSPGPGGSQPQHF
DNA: TGTGCCAGTAGTCCAGGACCTGGGGGCAGTCAGCCCCAGCATTTT

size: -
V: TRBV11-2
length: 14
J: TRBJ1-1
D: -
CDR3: CASRGVAPNTEAFF
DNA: TGTGCCAGCAGGGGAGTGGCCCCGAACACTGAAGCTTTCTTT

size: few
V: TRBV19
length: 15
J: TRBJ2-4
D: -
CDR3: CASRAGNPAGNIQYF
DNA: TGTGCCAGTAGGGCCGGGAACCCAGCCGGAAACATTCAGTACTTC

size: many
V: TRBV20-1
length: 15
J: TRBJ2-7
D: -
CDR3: CSASLLQTVGYEQYF
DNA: TGCAGTGCTAGTTTGCTTCAGACAGTCGGGTACGAGCAGTACTTC

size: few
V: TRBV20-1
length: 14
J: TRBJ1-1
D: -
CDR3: CSARLEDMNTEAFF
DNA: TGCAGTGCTAGATTAGAGGACATGAACACTGAAGCTTTCTTT

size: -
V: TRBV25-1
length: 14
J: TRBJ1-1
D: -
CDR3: CASSPEVGWTEAFF
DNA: TGTGCCAGCAGTCCCGAAGTGGGCTGGACTGAAGCTTTCTTT

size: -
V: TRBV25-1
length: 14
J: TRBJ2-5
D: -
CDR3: CASSGWGPMEPQYF
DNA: TGTGCCAGCAGTGGCTGGGGTCCAATGGAGCCCCAGTACTTC

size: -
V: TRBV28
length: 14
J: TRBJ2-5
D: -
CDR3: CASSLLQGRETQYF
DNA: TGTGCCAGCAGCCTTCTTCAGGGGAGGGAGACCCAGTACTTC

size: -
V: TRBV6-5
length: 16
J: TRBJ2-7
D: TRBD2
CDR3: CVSSYPSSGRGYEQYF
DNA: TGTGTCAGCAGTTACCCAAGTAGCGGGAGAGGGTACGAGCAGTACTTC

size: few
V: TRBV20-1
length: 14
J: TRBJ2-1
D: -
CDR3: CSAPPRGVYNEQFF
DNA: TGCAGTGCCCCTCCTCGGGGAGTATACAATGAGCAGTTCTTC

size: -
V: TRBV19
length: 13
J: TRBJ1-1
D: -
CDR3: CASRLPPGSEAFF
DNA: TGTGCCAGTAGGCTTCCTCCGGGATCTGAAGCTTTCTTT

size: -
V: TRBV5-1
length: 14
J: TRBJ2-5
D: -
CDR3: CASSMGGAREAQYF
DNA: TGCGCCAGCAGCATGGGGGGGGCCCGAGAGGCCCAGTACTTC

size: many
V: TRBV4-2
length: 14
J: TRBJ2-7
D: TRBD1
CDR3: CASSHTTGSYEQYF
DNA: TGTGCCAGCAGCCACACGACAGGGTCCTACGAGCAGTACTTC

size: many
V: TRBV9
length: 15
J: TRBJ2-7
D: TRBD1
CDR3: CASSPTGQGAYEQYF
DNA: TGTGCCAGCAGCCCGACGGGACAGGGGGCCTACGAGCAGTACTTC

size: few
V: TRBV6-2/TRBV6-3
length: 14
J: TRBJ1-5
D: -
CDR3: CASSYVGGNQPQHF
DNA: TGTGCCAGCAGTTACGTGGGGGGCAATCAGCCCCAGCATTTT

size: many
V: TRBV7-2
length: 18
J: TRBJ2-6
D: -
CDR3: CASSLVPNPSSGANVLTF
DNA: TGTGCCAGCAGCTTAGTTCCGAATCCCAGCTCTGGGGCCAACGTCCTGACTTTC

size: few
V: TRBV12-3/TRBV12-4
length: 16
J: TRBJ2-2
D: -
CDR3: CASSFWTVPNTGELFF
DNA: TGTGCCAGCAGTTTTTGGACCGTGCCGAACACCGGGGAGCTGTTTTTT

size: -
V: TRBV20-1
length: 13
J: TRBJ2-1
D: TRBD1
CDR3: CSVGDSSYNEQFF
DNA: TGCAGTGTCGGGGACAGCTCCTACAATGAGCAGTTCTTC

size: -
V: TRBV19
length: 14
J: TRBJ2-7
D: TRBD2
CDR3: CASSASGGFLEQYF
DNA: TGTGCCAGTAGTGCTAGCGGGGGGTTTTTGGAGCAGTACTTC

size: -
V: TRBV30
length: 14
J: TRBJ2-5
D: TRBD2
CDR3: CAWSTLAGVGAQYF
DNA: TGTGCCTGGAGTACACTAGCGGGAGTAGGGGCCCAGTACTTC

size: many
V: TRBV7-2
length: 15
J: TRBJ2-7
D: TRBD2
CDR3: CASSWVGGELNEQYF
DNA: TGTGCCAGCAGCTGGGTCGGGGGGGAGTTGAACGAGCAGTACTTC

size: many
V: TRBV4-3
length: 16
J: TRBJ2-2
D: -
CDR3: CASSQDSYPNTGELFF
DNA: TGCGCCAGCAGCCAAGATAGCTACCCCAACACCGGGGAGCTGTTTTTT

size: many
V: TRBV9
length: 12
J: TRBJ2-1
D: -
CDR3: CASSVEDNEQFF
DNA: TGTGCCAGCAGCGTAGAAGACAATGAGCAGTTCTTC